This T cell receptor (beta chain) was identified during a study of shared clonotypes between healthy human individuals. A CD45RA+ naive subset and a CD45RA-negative memory subset were split from CD4+ cells. The V end lost 4 bases, the J end lost 7 bases, and 11 bases lay between the germline ends. Per germline, CDR1 SNHLY and CDR2 FYNNEI. CDR3 length equals 13 residues. Each replicate PCR on the sorted subsets used approximately 200 ng DNA (around 31,000 T cell genomes). TCRdb's copy holds only in-frame clones and misses some; the assay was immunoSEQ multiplex PCR. The table lists around 2.5 million clones, roughly 93% of them singletons.

The receptor was isolated from a man younger than 30 in good health. Some clones in this sample may be carry-over from other donors' samples. The V gene is TRBV2, the J gene TRBJ1-5; D remains unclear. Sequencing input: naive CD4+ T cells from PBMCs. Subset noted: CD45RA+ positively selected. In nucleotides, the CDR3 is TGTGCCAGCAGTGTTGGGTATAGCCAGCCCCAGCATTTT. Translation gives CASSVGYSQPQHF. Complete variable domain (other parts from reference TRBV2 and TRBJ1-5): EPEVTQTPSHQVTQMGQEVILRCVPISNHLYFYWYRQILGQKVEFLVSFYNNEISEKSEIFDDQFSVERPDGSNFTLKIRSTKLEDSAMYFCASSVGYSQPQHFGDGTRLSIL.